A single sample is the source of the 24 T cell receptor beta chains below, sequenced in a study of CD4+ T cells in melanoma. Clones were read by immunoSEQ multiplex PCR, and TCRdb kept only the in-frame ones, dropping some. This sample has 4,800 or so clones, with over 55% found just once. Sequenced input: cells from a culture (not recorded whether cultured in vitro). The origin of the receptors is a human donor with melanoma.

The chain carries TRBV3-1 (or the pseudogene TRBV3-2) and TRBJ2-2; a weak D match, TRBD2 (6 bases). The CDR3 is made up of 14 amino acids. The ends were cut back, 8 bases at V and 0 bases at J, with 10 bases in the middle. Germline V lookup: CDR1 LGHDT, CDR2 YNNKEL (reference sequence). The chain's CDR3 is CASRRVANTGELFF. The CDR3 DNA sequence: TGTGCCAGCCGGAGGGTCGCGAACACCGGGGAGCTGTTTTTT.

This clone was found a few times. The chain has TRBV19 and TRBJ2-7; 9 bases fit TRBD1. Germline trimming cut 7 bases from V and 6 bases from J; bases unmatched to any gene: 10. The germline V gene encodes CDR1 LNHDA and CDR2 SQIVND (reference sequence). The CDR3 is 14 residues long. The CDR3 reads CASNTGTGNREQYF. CDR3 in DNA: TGTGCCAGTAACACCGGGACAGGGAATCGCGAGCAGTACTTC.

By share of the sample, this clone is large. The gene calls are TRBV7-9 and TRBJ1-1; D is uncertain. Germline values: CDR1 SEHNR, CDR2 FQNEAQ (reference sequence). The CDR3 is 13 residues long. Trimming shortened V by 1 base and J by 1 base, and 4 bases separated the two germline ends. DNA for the CDR3: TGTGCCAGCAGCTTAGACACGAACACTGAAGCTTTCTTT. It translates to CASSLDTNTEAFF.

J is TRBJ2-2 and V is TRBV28; D is uncertain. Germline CDR1 MDHEN, CDR2 SYDVKM. Trimming shortened V by 5 bases and J by 2 bases, and 12 bases separated the two germline ends. The CDR3 covers 15 residues. The CDR3: CASSRTTQNTGELFF. The CDR3 bases are TGTGCCAGCAGTCGGACGACCCAAAACACCGGGGAGCTGTTTTTT.

This chain links TRBV9 with TRBJ1-4; 8 bases map to TRBD1. The CDR3 extends over 16 amino acids. The J segment lost 5 bases and the V segment lost 0 bases, leaving 6 bases of the junction unmatched. From germline, CDR1 is SGDLS and CDR2 YYNGEE. The CDR3 protein is CASSVGAGGLNEKLFF. CDR3 sequence (DNA): TGTGCCAGCAGCGTAGGGGCAGGGGGCTTGAATGAAAAACTGTTTTTT.

V gene TRBV6-5 combines with J gene TRBJ1-2, with 10 nucleotides matching TRBD1. Germline V gives CDR1 MNHEY, CDR2 SVGAGI. V gave up 2 bases and J gave up 6 bases; unmatched junction bases: 6. This CDR3 has 15 residues. In nucleotides, the CDR3 is TGTGCCAGCAGTTACGGGACAGGGGTGCCCAATGGCTACACCTTC. It specifies CASSYGTGVPNGYTF.

This rearrangement joins TRBV9 to TRBJ1-6; D uncertain. Deletions cut 0 bases from V and 11 bases from J, with 9 bases between. CDR1 is SGDLS, CDR2 YYNGEE, per germline. This CDR3 is 13 amino acids long. The CDR3 is CASSVDSGTPLHF. DNA of the CDR3: TGTGCCAGCAGCGTAGATTCGGGGACACCCCTCCACTTT.

This clone has a single count. The chain recombines TRBV19 with TRBJ2-3; 9 bases agree with TRBD2. This CDR3 comprises 15 residues. Trimming cost V 6 bases and J 4 bases; bases outside gene matches: 8. Per germline, CDR1 LNHDA and CDR2 SQIVND (reference sequence). The CDR3, as DNA: TGTGCCAGTAGGGCGGGGGGGCCCGGGGCAGATACGCAGTATTTT. It is translated as CASRAGGPGADTQYF.

This clone was observed a handful of times. Here the CDR3 reads CASSLQGYEQYF. CDR3 nucleotide sequence: TGTGCCAGCAGTTTACAGGGATACGAGCAGTACTTC. V is TRBV28 and J is TRBJ2-7, with D possibly TRBD1 on 5 matching bases. Trimming stripped 2 bases from V and 4 bases from J, with 6 bases between. This CDR3 comprises 12 residues. Per germline, CDR1 MDHEN and CDR2 SYDVKM.

In its sample, this clone is hyperexpanded. V is TRBV19 and J is TRBJ1-5; D is unclear. The CDR3 is made up of 17 amino acids. CDR1 and CDR2 (germline): LNHDA, SQIVND (reference sequence). The V end was cut by 2 bases, the J end by 0 bases, with 14 bases between. The CDR3, as DNA: TGTGCCAGTAGTATATTCGAAGGCGGGTATAGCAATCAGCCCCAGCATTTT. This translates into CASSIFEGGYSNQPQHF.

CDR3 sequence (DNA): TGTGCCAGCAGCTTAGGCCGATGGGGCGATGCCCAGCATTTT. It specifies CASSLGRWGDAQHF. The rearrangement joins TRBV13 to TRBJ1-5; a possible D gene is TRBD1 (5 bases). Per germline, CDR1 PRHDT and CDR2 FYEKMQ (reference sequence). The germline V and J ends were trimmed by 0 bases and 11 bases, with 14 bases remaining between them. The CDR3 extends over 14 amino acids.

This clone is categorized as medium-sized. The gene calls are TRBV3-1 (or the pseudogene TRBV3-2) and TRBJ2-7; TRBD2 agrees at 11 bases. Trimming cost V 1 base and J 0 bases; bases outside gene matches: 5. This CDR3 has 17 residues. CDR1 and CDR2 from the germline V gene are LGHDT and YNNKEL (reference sequence). The CDR3 DNA sequence: TGTGCCAGCAGCCAAGGTAGCGGGGGGGTCAGCTCCTACGAGCAGTACTTC. This codes for CASSQGSGGVSSYEQYF.

This chain joins TRBV9 and TRBJ1-2; TRBD1 might be the D (6 bases). The CDR3 has 15 residues. In germline, CDR1 is SGDLS, CDR2 YYNGEE. Trimming removed 3 bases from V and 3 bases from J, with 15 bases in between. The CDR3 DNA reads TGTGCCAGCAGCGGCTACAGGGATCTTGACTATGGCTACACCTTC. As protein: CASSGYRDLDYGYTF. The variable domain in full, with the rest retrieved from reference TRBV9 and TRBJ1-2, is DSGVTQTPKHLITATGQRVTLRCSPRSGDLSVYWYQQSLDQGLQFLIQYYNGEERAKGNILERFSAQQFPDLHSELNLSSLELGDSALYFCASSGYRDLDYGYTFGSGTRLTVV.

The rearrangement joins TRBV7-3 to TRBJ2-5, with TRBD1 matching over 8 bases. Germline-derived CDR1 and CDR2 are SGHTA and FQGTGA. The trim removed 4 bases at V and 5 bases at J, leaving 6 bases unmatched. This CDR3 has 14 residues. This CDR3 is CASSYQGAGETQYF. The CDR3 DNA reads TGTGCCAGCAGCTATCAGGGGGCGGGGGAGACCCAGTACTTC.

The chain joins TRBV7-2 to TRBJ2-1; maybe TRBD2 (5 bases). Germline V gene data show CDR1 as SGHTA and CDR2 as FQGNSA. V was cut by 4 bases and J by 2 bases, with 15 bases left in between. This CDR3 has 16 residues. The CDR3 protein is CASSSAGMSTYNEQFF. In nucleotides, the CDR3 is TGTGCCAGCAGCTCCGCCGGGATGTCAACCTACAATGAGCAGTTCTTC.

This chain links TRBV11-2 with TRBJ1-1; no clear D. The CDR3 extends over 12 amino acids. The V end was cut by 0 bases, the J end by 8 bases, with 7 bases between. Germline V lookup: CDR1 SGHAT, CDR2 FQNNGV. CDR3 in amino acids: CASSLDPGEAFF. CDR3 DNA sequence: TGTGCCAGCAGCTTAGATCCAGGCGAAGCTTTCTTT.

Judged by abundance, this clone is medium-sized. The chain combines TRBV7-2 with TRBJ2-2; no reliable D call. The V end was cut by 7 bases, the J end by 6 bases, with 9 bases between. The germline V gene has CDR1 SGHTA and CDR2 FQGNSA. The CDR3 is made up of 12 amino acids. CDR3 amino acids: CASINPPGELFF. For the CDR3, the DNA is TGTGCCAGCATTAATCCCCCCGGGGAGCTGTTTTTT. Looking up the rest from reference TRBV7-2 and TRBJ2-2 gives the full variable domain: GAGVSQSPSNKVTEKGKDVELRCDPISGHTALYWYRQSLGQGLEFLIYFQGNSAPDKSGLPSDRFSAERTGGSVSTLTIQRTQQEDSAVYLCASINPPGELFFGEGSRLTVL.

This clone has just a few counts. V gene TRBV6-5 combines with J gene TRBJ2-1; D may match TRBD1 or TRBD2 (5 bases each). The CDR3 is made up of 11 amino acids. The germline V gene encodes CDR1 MNHEY and CDR2 SVGAGI. Trimming cost V 8 bases and J 8 bases, with 10 bases left between them. The CDR3 DNA sequence: TGTGCCAGCGAAAAGGGACATGAGCAGTTCTTC. As protein: CASEKGHEQFF.

There are a few counts of this clone. The rearrangement links TRBV27 to TRBJ1-6, with D perhaps matching TRBD1 (5 bases). V gave up 3 bases and J gave up 10 bases, with 13 bases separating them. The CDR3 is 14 amino acids. Germline V gene data show CDR1 as MNHEY and CDR2 as SMNVEV (reference sequence). As DNA, the CDR3 is TGTGCCAGCAGTTTCCGCAGGGTAGCGTCACCCCTCCACTTT. Amino acid sequence: CASSFRRVASPLHF.

On this clone: The junction differs from germline at one of its ends, possibly a read error. The rearrangement joins TRBV5-1 to TRBJ1-2; tentatively, D is TRBD1 (5 bases). The CDR3 covers 15 residues. Germline values: CDR1 SGHRS, CDR2 YFSETQ. The CDR3 loop is CASSSTGTSNSGYTF. In DNA form, the CDR3 reads TGCGCCAGCAGCTCCACCGGGACTTCGAACTCTGGCTACACCTTC.

The V gene is TRBV19, the J gene TRBJ1-5, with TRBD1 matching 7 bases. The germline CDR1 and CDR2 sequences are LNHDA and SQIVND (reference sequence). Trimming removed 7 bases from V and 0 bases from J; junction bases left unmatched: 12. The CDR3 has 17 amino acids. CDR3 in DNA: TGTGCCAGTACCGACAGGGCCTCGACCTATAGCAATCAGCCCCAGCATTTT. This sequence encodes CASTDRASTYSNQPQHF.

CDR3 residues: CASSPGESREAFF. CDR3 in DNA: TGTGCCAGCAGCCCCGGGGAGTCAAGGGAAGCTTTCTTT. The chain carries TRBV5-8 and TRBJ1-1; D uncertain. V was shortened by 4 bases and J by 8 bases, with 15 bases between the two germline ends. The V gene's germline CDR1 is SGHTS and CDR2 YDEGEE. The CDR3 runs 13 residues.

This rearrangement joins TRBV6-5 to TRBJ1-2; 8 nucleotides align to TRBD1. V was clipped by 7 bases and J by 0 bases; unmatched bases: 7. The CDR3 is 15 residues long. CDR1 MNHEY and CDR2 SVGAGI come from the germline V gene. In DNA, the CDR3 is TGTGCCAGCAATTCCGGGACAGGAGCTAACTATGGCTACACCTTC. It translates to CASNSGTGANYGYTF.

The genes are TRBV15 and TRBJ2-7; TRBD1 matches at 7 bases. There are 13 residues in the CDR3. Unmatched junction bases numbered 3, after V lost 1 base and J lost 6 bases. Germline lookup yields CDR1 LNHNV and CDR2 YYDKDF (reference sequence). The CDR3 coding sequence is TGTGCCACCAGCAGAGCTAACAGGGGCGAGCAGTACTTC. Its translation is CATSRANRGEQYF. Based on the CDR3 plus reference TRBV15 and TRBJ2-7, the full variable domain is DAMVIQNPRYQVTQFGKPVTLSCSQTLNHNVMYWYQQKSSQAPKLLFHYYDKDFNNEADTPDNFQSRRPNTSFCFLDIRSPGLGDTAMYLCATSRANRGEQYFGPGTRLTVT.